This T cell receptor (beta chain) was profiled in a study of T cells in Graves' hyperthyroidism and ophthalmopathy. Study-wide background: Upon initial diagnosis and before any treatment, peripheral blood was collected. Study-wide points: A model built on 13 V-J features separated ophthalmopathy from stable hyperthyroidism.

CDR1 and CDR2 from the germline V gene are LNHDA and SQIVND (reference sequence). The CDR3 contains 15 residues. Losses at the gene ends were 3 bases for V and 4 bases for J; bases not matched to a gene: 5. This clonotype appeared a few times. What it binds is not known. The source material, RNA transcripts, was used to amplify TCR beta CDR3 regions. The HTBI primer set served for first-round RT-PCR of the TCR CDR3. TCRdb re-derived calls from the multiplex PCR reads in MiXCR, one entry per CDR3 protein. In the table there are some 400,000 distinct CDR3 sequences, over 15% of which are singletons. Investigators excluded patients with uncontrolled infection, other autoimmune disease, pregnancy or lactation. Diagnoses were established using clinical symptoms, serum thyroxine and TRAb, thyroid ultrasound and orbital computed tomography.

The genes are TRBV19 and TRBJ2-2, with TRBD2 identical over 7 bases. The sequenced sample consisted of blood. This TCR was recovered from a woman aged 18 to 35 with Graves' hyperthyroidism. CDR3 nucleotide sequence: TGTGCCAGTAGTATCCGCTCGGGGGGCACCGGGGAGCTGTTTTTT. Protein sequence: CASSIRSGGTGELFF.